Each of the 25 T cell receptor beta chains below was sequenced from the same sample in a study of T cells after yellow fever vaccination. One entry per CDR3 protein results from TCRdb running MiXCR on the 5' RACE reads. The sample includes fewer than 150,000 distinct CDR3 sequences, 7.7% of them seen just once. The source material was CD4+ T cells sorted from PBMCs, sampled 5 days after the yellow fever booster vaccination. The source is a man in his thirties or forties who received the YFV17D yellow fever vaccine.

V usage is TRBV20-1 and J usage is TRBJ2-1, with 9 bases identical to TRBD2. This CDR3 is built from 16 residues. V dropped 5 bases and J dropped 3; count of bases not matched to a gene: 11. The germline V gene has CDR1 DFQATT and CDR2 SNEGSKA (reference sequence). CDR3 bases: TGCAGTGCTTCCAGCGGGGGGCGGGGGTTCTACAATGAGCAGTTCTTC. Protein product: CSASSGGRGFYNEQFF.

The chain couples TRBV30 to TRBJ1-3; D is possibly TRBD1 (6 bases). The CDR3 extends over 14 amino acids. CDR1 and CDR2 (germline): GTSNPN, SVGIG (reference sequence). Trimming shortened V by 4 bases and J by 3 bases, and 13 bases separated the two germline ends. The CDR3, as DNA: TGTGCCTGGACCGGGGGGGCGCATGGAAACACCATATATTTT. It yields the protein CAWTGGAHGNTIYF.

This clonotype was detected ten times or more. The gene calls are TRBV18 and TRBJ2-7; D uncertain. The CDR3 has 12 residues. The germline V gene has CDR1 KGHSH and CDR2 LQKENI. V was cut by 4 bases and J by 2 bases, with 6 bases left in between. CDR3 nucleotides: TGTGCCAGCTCACTCGGAACCTACGAGCAGTACTTC. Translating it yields CASSLGTYEQYF. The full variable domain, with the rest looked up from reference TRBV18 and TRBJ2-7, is NAGVMQNPRHLVRRRGQEARLRCSPMKGHSHVYWYRQLPEEGLKFMVYLQKENIIDESGMPKERFSAEFPKEGPSILRIQQVVRGDSAAYFCASSLGTYEQYFGPGTRLTVT.

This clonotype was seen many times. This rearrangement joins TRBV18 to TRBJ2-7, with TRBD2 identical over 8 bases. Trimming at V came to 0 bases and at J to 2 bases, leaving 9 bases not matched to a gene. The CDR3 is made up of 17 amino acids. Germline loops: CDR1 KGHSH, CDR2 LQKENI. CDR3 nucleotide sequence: TGTGCCAGCTCACCACCTTCGACTTTAGCGGGACCCTACGAGCAGTACTTC. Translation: CASSPPSTLAGPYEQYF.

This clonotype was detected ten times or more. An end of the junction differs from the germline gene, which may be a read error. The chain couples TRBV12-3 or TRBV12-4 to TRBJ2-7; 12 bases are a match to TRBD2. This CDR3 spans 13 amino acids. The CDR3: CASSLAGGIEQYF. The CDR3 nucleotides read TGTGCCAGCAGTCTAGCGGGAGGGATTGAGCAGTACTTC.

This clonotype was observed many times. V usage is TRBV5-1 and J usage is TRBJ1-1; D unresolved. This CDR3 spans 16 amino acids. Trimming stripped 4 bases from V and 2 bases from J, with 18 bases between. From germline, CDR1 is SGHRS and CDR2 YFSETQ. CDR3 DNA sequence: TGCGCCAGCAGCACCCTGGCCTCGGCGGTTAACACTGAAGCTTTCTTT. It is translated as CASSTLASAVNTEAFF.

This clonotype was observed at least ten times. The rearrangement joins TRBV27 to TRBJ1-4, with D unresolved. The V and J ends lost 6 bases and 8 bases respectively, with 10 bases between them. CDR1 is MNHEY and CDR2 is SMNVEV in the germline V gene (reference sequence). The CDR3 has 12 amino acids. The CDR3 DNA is TGTGCCAGCAGGGCAATAGGGGAAAAACTGTTTTTT. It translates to CASRAIGEKLFF.

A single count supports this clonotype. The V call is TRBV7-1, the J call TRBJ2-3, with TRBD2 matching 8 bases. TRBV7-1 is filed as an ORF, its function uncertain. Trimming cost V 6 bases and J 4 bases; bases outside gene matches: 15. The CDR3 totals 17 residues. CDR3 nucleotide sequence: TGTGCCAGCAGGCCCACGGTGAGCGGGAGTTGGCCAGATACGCAGTATTTT. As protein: CASRPTVSGSWPDTQYF.

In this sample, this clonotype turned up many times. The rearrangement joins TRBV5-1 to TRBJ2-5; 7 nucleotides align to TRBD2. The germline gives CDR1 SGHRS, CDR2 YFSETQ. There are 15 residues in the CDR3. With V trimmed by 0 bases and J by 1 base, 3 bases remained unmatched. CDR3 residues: CASSLGTSVQETQYF. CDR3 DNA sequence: TGCGCCAGCAGCTTGGGAACTAGCGTCCAAGAGACCCAGTACTTC.

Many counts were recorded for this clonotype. CDR3 loop: CASSWRADTQYF. The CDR3 nucleotides read TGTGCCAGCAGCTGGAGGGCAGATACGCAGTATTTT. V gene TRBV12-3 or TRBV12-4 combines with J gene TRBJ2-3, with D possibly matching TRBD2 (6 bases). V was clipped by 6 bases and J by 4 bases, with 8 bases between them. CDR3 length equals 12 residues.

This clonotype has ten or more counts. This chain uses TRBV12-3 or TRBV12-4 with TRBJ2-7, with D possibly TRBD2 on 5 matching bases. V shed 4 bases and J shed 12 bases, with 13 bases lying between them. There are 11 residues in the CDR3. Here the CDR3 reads CASSSQLESYF. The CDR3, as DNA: TGTGCCAGCAGTTCTCAACTAGAGTCGTACTTC.

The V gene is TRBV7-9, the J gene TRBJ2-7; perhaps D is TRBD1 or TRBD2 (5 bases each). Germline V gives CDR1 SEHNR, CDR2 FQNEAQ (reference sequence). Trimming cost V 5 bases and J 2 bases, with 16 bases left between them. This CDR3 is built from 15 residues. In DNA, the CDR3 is TGTGCCAGCAGCCGCGGACGGGACGCAGCCTACGAGCAGTACTTC. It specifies CASSRGRDAAYEQYF. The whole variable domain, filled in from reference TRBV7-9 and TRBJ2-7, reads DTGVSQNPRHKITKRGQNVTFRCDPISEHNRLYWYRQTLGQGPEFLTYFQNEAQLEKSRLLSDRFSAERPKGSFSTLEIQRTEQGDSAMYLCASSRGRDAAYEQYFGPGTRLTVT.

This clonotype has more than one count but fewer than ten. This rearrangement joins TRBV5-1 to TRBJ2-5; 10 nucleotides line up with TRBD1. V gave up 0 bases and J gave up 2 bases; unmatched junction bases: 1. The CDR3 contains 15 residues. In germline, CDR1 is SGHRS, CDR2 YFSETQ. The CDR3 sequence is CASSLGTGGQETQYF. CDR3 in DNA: TGCGCCAGCAGCTTGGGGACAGGGGGTCAAGAGACCCAGTACTTC.

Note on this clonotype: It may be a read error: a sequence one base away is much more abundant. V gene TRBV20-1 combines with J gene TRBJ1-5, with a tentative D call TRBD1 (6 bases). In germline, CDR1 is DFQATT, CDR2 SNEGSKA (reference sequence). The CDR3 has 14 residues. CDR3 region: CSARDSYSKQPQHF. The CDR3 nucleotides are TGCAGTGCTAGGGACAGTTATAGCAAGCAGCCCCAGCATTTT.

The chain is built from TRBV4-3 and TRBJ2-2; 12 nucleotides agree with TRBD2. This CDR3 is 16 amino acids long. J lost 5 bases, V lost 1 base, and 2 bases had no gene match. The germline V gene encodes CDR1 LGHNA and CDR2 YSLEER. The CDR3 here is CASSQGTSGITGELFF. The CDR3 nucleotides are TGCGCCAGCAGCCAAGGGACTAGCGGGATTACCGGGGAGCTGTTTTTT.

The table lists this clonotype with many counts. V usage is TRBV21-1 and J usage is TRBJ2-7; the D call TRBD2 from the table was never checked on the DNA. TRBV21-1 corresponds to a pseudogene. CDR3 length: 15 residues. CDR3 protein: CASSIPGLSSYEQYF. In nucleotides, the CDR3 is TGTGCCAGCAGCATCCCCGGACTCTCGTCGTACGAGCAGTACTTC.

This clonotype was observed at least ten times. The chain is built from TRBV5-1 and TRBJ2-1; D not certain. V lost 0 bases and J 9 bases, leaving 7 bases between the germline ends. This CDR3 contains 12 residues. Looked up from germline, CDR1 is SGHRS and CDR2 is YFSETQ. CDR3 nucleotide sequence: TGCGCCAGCAGCTTGGGGGCAGGTGAGCAGTTCTTC. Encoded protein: CASSLGAGEQFF.

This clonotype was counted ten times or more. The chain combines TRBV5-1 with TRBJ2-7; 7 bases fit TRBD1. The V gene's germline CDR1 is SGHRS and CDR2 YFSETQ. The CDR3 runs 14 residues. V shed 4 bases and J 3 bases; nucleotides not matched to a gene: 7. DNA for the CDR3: TGCGCCAGCAGCCCCGGGACAGCCAACTACGAGCAGTACTTC. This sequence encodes CASSPGTANYEQYF.

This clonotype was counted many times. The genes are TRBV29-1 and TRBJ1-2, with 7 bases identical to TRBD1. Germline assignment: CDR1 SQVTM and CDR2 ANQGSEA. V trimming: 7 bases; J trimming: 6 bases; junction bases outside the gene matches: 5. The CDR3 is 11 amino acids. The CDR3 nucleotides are TGCAGCGGTACAGGGGCGGATGGCTACACCTTC. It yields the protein CSGTGADGYTF. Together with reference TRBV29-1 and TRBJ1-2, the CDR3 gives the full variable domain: SAVISQKPSRDICQRGTSLTIQCQVDSQVTMMFWYRQQPGQSLTLIATANQGSEATYESGFVIDKFPISRPNLTFSTLTVSNMSPEDSSIYLCSGTGADGYTFGSGTRLTVV.

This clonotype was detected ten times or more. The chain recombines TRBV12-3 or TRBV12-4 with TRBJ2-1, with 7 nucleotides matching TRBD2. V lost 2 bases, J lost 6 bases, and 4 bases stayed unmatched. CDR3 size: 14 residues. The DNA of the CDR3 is TGTGCCAGCAGTTTACAGACTAGCCCCAATGAGCAGTTCTTC. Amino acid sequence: CASSLQTSPNEQFF.

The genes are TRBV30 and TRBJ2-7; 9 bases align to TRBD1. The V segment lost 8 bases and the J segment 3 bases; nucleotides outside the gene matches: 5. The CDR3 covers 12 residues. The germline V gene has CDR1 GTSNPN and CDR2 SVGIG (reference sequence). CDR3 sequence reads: CAGTGTIYEQYF. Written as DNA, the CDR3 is TGTGCCGGGACAGGGACAATCTACGAGCAGTACTTC.

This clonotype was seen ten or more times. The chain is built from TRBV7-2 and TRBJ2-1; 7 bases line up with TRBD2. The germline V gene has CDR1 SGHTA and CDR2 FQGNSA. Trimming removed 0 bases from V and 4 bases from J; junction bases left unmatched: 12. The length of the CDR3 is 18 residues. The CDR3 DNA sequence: TGTGCCAGCAGCTTAGCCACGGCTCTAGCTAGCGGATACAATGAGCAGTTCTTC. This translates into CASSLATALASGYNEQFF.

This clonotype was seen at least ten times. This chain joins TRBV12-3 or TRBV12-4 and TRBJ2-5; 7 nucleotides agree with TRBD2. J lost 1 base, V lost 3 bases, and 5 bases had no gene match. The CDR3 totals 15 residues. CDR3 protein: CASSLGTTFQETQYF. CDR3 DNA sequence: TGTGCCAGCAGTTTGGGGACTACCTTCCAAGAGACCCAGTACTTC.

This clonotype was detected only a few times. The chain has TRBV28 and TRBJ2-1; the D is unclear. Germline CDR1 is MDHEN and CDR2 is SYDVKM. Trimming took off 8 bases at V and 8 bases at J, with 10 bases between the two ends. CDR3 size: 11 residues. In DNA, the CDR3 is TGTGCCAGCGCGAGGACGCATGAGCAGTTCTTC. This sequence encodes CASARTHEQFF.

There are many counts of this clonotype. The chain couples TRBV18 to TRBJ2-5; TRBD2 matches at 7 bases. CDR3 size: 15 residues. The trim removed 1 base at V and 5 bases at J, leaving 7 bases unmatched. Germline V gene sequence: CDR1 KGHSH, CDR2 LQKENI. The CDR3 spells CASSPRRESKETQYF. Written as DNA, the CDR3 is TGTGCCAGCTCACCACGGCGGGAGAGTAAGGAGACCCAGTACTTC.